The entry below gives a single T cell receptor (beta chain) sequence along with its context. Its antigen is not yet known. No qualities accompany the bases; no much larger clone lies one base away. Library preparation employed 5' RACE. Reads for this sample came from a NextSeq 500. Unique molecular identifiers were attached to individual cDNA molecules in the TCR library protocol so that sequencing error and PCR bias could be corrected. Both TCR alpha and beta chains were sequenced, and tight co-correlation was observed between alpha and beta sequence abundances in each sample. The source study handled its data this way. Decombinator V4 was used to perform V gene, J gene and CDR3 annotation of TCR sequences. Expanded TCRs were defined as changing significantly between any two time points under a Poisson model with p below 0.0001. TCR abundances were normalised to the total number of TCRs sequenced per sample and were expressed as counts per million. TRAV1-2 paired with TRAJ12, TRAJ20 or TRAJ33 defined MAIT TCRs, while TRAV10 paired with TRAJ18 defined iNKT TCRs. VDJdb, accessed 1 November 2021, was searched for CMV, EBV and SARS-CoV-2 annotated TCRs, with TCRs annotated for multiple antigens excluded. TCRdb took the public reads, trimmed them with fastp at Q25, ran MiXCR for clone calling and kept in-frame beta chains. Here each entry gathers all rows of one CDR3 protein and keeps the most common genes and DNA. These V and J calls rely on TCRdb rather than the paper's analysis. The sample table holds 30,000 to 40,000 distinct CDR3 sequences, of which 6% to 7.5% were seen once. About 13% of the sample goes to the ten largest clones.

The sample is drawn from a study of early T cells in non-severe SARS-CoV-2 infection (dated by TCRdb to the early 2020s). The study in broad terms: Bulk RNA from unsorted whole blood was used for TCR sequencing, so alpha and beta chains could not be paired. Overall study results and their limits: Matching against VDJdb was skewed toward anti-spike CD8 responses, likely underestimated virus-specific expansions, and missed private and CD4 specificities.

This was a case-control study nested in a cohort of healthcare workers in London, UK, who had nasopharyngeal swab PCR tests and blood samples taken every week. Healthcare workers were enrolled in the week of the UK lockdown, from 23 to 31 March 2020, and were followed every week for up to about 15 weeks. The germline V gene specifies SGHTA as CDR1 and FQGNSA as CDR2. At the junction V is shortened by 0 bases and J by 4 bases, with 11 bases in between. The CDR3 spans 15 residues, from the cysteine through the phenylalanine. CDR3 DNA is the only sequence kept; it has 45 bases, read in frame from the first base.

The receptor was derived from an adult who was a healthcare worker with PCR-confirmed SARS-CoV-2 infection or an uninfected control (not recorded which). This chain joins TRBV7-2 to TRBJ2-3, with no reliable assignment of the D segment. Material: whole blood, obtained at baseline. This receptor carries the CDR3 CASSLALSTPDTQYF. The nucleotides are TGTGCCAGCAGCTTAGCTCTCTCGACTCCAGATACGCAGTATTTT.